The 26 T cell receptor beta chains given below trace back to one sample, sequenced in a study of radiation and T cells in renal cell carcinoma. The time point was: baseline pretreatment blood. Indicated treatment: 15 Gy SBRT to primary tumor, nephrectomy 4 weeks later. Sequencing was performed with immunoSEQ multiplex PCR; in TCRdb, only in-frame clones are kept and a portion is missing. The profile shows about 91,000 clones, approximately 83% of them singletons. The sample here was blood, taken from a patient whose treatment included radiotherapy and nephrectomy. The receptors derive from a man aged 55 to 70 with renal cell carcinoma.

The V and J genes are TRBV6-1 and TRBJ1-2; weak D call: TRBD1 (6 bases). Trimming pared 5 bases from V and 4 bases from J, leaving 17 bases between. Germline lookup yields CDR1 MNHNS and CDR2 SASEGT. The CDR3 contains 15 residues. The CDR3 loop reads CASSQSGRGGYGYTF. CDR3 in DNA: TGTGCCAGCAGTCAATCTGGCAGGGGAGGCTATGGCTACACCTTC.

The CDR3 loop is CASRAGLSDTQYF. The CDR3 region has the DNA TGCGCCAGCAGGGCGGGTCTCTCAGATACGCAGTATTTT. V and J are TRBV10-1 and TRBJ2-3, with D tentatively TRBD2 (5 bases). In germline, CDR1 is WNHNN, CDR2 SYGVQD (reference sequence). This CDR3 spans 13 amino acids. Trimming left V 6 bases short and J 4 bases short, with 11 bases between.

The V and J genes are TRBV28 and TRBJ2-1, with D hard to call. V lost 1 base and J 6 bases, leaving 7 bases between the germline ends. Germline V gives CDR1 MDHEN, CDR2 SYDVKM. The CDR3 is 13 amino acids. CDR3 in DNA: TGTGCCAGCAGTTTATTGGGCAGCAATGAGCAGTTCTTC. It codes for CASSLLGSNEQFF.

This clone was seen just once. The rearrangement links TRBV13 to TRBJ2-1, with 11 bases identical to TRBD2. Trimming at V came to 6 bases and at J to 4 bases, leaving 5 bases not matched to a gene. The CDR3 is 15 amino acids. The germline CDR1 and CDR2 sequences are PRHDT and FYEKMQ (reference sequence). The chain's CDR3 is CASRSLAGGYNEQFF. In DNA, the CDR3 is TGTGCCAGCAGATCATTAGCGGGAGGGTACAATGAGCAGTTCTTC.

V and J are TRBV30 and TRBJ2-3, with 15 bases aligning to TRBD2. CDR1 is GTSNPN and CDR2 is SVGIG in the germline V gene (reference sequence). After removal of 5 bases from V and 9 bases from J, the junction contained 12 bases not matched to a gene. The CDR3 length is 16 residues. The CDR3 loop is CAWGSRGLAGGGTQYF. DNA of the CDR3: TGTGCCTGGGGGAGTAGGGGACTAGCGGGAGGAGGCACGCAGTATTTT.

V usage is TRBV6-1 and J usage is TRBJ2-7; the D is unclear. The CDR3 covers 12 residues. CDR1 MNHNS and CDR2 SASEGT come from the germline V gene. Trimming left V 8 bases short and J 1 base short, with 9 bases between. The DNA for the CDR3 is TGTGCCAGCTGGCCCGGTTCCTACGAGCAGTACTTC. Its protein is CASWPGSYEQYF.

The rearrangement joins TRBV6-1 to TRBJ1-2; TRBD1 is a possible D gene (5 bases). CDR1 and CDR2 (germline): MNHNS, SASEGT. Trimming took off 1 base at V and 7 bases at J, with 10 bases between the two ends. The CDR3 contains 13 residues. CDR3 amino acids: CASSEVPQGGYTF. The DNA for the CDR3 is TGTGCCAGCAGTGAAGTCCCGCAGGGTGGCTACACCTTC.

The CDR3 loop is CASSMGGAYNEKLFF. CDR3 coding DNA: TGTGCCAGTAGTATGGGAGGGGCGTATAATGAAAAACTGTTTTTT. The rearrangement joins TRBV19 to TRBJ1-4, with a tentative D call TRBD1 (5 bases). Looked up from germline, CDR1 is LNHDA and CDR2 is SQIVND (reference sequence). The CDR3 is 15 amino acids. V was pared by 3 bases and J by 4 bases, with 12 bases between.

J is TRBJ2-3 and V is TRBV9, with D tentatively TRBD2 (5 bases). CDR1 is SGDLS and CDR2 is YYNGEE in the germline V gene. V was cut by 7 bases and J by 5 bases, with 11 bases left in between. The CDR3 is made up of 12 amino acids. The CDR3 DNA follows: TGTGCCAGCGGAGTCGGGGTAGATACGCAGTATTTT. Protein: CASGVGVDTQYF.

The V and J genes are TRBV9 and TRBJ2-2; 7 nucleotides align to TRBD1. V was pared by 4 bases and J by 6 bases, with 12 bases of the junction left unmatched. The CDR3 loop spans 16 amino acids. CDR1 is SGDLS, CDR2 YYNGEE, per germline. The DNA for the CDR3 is TGTGCCAGCAGCCCCCGAATGACAGGGCTTTCCGGGGAGCTGTTTTTT. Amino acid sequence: CASSPRMTGLSGELFF.

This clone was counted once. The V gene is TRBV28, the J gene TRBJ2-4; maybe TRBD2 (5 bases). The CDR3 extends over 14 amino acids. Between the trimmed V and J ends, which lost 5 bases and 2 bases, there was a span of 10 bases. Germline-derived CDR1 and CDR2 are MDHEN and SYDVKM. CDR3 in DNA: TGTGCCAGCAGTCCGGGGTCATCCAAAAACATTCAGTACTTC. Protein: CASSPGSSKNIQYF.

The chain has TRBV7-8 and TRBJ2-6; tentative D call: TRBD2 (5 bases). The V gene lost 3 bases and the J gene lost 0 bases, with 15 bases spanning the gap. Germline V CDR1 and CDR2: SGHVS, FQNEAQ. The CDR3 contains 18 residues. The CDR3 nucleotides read TGTGCCAGCAGCTTGGAGTCGGGGATACTCTCTGGGGCCAACGTCCTGACTTTC. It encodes CASSLESGILSGANVLTF.

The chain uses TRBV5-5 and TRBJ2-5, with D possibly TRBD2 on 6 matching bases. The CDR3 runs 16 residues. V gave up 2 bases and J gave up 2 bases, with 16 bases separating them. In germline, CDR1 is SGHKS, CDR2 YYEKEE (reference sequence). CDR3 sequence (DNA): TGTGCCAGCAGCTTAAGTCTAGCGACTAAACAAGAGACCCAGTACTTC. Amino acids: CASSLSLATKQETQYF.

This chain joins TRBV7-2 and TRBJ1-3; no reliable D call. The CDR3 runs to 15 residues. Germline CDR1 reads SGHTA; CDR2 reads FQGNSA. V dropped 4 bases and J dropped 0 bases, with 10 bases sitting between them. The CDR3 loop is CASSSMGSSGNTIYF. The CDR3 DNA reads TGTGCCAGCAGCTCGATGGGTAGCTCTGGAAACACCATATATTTT.

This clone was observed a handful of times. In DNA, the CDR3 is TGCAGCGTTGAAACTAGCGGGAGGACTAGCACAGATACGCAGTATTTT. As protein: CSVETSGRTSTDTQYF. The chain couples TRBV29-1 to TRBJ2-3; TRBD2 matches 12 bases. The germline gives CDR1 SQVTM, CDR2 ANQGSEA. J was trimmed by 0 bases and V by 2 bases; bases with no gene match: 3. The CDR3 loop spans 16 amino acids.

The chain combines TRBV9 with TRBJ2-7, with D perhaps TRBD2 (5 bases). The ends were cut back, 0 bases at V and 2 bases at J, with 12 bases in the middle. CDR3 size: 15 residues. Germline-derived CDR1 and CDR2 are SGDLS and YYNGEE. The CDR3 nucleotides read TGTGCCAGCAGCGTAGCCCCAACGGGGACCTACGAGCAGTACTTC. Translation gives CASSVAPTGTYEQYF.

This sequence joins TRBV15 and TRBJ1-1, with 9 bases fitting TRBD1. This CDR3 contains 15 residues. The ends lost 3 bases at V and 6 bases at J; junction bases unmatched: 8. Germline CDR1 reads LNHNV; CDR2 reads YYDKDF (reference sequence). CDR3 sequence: CATSRRTGASAEAFF. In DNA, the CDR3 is TGTGCCACCAGCAGGAGGACAGGGGCGTCGGCTGAAGCTTTCTTT.

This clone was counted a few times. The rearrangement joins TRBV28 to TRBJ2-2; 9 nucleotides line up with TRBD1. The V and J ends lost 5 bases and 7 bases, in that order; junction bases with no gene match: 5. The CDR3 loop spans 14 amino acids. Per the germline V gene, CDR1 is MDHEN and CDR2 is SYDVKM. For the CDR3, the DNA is TGTGCCAGCAGTCGGACAGGGGCGATCGGGGAGCTGTTTTTT. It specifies CASSRTGAIGELFF.

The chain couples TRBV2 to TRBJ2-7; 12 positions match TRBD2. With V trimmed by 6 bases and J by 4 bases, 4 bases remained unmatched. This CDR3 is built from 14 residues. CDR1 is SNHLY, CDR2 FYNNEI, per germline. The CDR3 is CASSRTSGKYEQYF. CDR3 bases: TGTGCCAGCAGCAGGACTAGCGGGAAATACGAGCAGTACTTC.

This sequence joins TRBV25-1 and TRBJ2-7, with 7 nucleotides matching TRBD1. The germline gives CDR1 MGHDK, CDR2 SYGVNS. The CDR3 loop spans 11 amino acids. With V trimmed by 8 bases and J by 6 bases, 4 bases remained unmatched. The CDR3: CASHYRGEQYF. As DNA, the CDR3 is TGTGCCAGCCACTACAGGGGCGAGCAGTACTTC.

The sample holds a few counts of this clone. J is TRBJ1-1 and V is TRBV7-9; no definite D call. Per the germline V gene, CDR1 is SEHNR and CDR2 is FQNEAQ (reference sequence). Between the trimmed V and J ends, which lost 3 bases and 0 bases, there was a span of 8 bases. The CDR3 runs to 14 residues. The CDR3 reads CASSLGYMNTEAFF. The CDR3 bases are TGTGCCAGCAGCTTGGGGTACATGAACACTGAAGCTTTCTTT. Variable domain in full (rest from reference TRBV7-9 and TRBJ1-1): DTGVSQNPRHKITKRGQNVTFRCDPISEHNRLYWYRQTLGQGPEFLTYFQNEAQLEKSRLLSDRFSAERPKGSFSTLEIQRTEQGDSAMYLCASSLGYMNTEAFFGQGTRLTVV.

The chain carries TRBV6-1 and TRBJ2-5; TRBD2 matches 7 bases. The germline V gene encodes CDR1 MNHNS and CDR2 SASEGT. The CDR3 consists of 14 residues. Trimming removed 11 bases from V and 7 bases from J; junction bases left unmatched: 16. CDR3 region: CASREGGGGATQYF. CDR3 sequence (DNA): TGTGCCTCTAGGGAGGGTGGAGGTGGTGCGACCCAGTACTTC.

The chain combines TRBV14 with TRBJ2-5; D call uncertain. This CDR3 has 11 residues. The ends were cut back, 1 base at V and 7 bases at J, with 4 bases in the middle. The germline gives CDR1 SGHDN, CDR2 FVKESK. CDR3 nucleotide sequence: TGTGCCAGCAGCCAAGTCGGGACCCAGTACTTC. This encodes CASSQVGTQYF. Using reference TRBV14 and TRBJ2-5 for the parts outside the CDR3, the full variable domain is EAGVTQFPSHSVIEKGQTVTLRCDPISGHDNLYWYRRVMGKEIKFLLHFVKESKQDESGMPNNRFLAERTGGTYSTLKVQPAELEDSGVYFCASSQVGTQYFGPGTRLLVL.

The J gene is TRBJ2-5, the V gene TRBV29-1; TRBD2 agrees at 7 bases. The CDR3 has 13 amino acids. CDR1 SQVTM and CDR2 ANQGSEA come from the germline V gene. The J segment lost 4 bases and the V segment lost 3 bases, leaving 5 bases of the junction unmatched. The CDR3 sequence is CSVDQGGRETQYF. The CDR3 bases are TGCAGCGTTGATCAGGGAGGGAGAGAGACCCAGTACTTC.

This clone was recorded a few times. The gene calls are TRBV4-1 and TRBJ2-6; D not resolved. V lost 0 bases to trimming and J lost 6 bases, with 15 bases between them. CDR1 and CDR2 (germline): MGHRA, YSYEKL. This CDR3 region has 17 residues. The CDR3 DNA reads TGCGCCAGCAGCCAAGAACGAATAGATCTGGTGGCCAACGTCCTGACTTTC. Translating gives CASSQERIDLVANVLTF.

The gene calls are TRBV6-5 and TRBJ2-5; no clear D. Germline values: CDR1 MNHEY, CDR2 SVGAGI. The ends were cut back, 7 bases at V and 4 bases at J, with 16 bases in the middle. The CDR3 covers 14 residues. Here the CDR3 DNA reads TGTGCCAGCACCTTAACCCCCGGCGGAGAGACCCAGTACTTC. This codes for CASTLTPGGETQYF.